This T cell receptor beta chain is from a study of blood T cells in healthy people across ages. The V gene's germline CDR1 is KGHDR and CDR2 SFDVKD. V dropped 5 bases and J dropped 7 bases, with 16 bases sitting between them. The CDR3 contains 15 residues. A sample-barcoded 5' primer and a J-beta primer mix were used in a second PCR of roughly 6 to 11 cycles. Each CDR3 protein is one row after TCRdb ran MiXCR on the 5' RACE reads. This sample carries more than 750,000 distinct CDR3 sequences, 25% to 35% of them seen once, and the ten largest clones take roughly a tenth. These same data were also listed under a study on T cells of mothers and their children.

The clonotype comes from a woman in her thirties or forties in good health. The rearrangement uses TRBV24-1 and TRBJ2-2; maybe TRBD2 (5 bases). The material sequenced was blood. This chain's CDR3 is CATSAVSGSHGELFF. In DNA form, the CDR3 reads TGTGCCACCAGTGCAGTTTCGGGGAGCCACGGGGAGCTGTTTTTT.